One sample yielded the 26 T cell receptor beta chains listed below, sequenced in a study of cytomegalovirus exposure and HLA in healthy donors. Researchers ran the PCR with 60 Vbeta and 13 Jbeta primers. Profiled with immunoSEQ multiplex PCR; TCRdb holds only in-frame clones, not every one. The table lists 110,000 or so clones, over 6.5% of them singletons. Material for sequencing was PBMCs. The source is a woman in her thirties or forties in good health and CMV-seropositive.

The J gene is TRBJ1-1, the V gene TRBV7-9, with 8 bases fitting TRBD1. The CDR3 contains 15 residues. Germline-derived CDR1 and CDR2 are SEHNR and FQNEAQ (reference sequence). Trimming cost V 4 bases and J 1 base; bases outside gene matches: 5. As DNA, the CDR3 is TGTGCCAGCAGCTCCGGGACAGGAGGGAACACTGAAGCTTTCTTT. It encodes CASSSGTGGNTEAFF.

The CDR3 reads CASRLTGGNQPQHF. The CDR3 nucleotides are TGTGCCAGCAGGTTGACAGGGGGAAATCAGCCCCAGCATTTT. V usage is TRBV27 and J usage is TRBJ1-5, with 9 bases that match TRBD1. The junction had 4 bases not matched to a gene; V was cut back by 6 bases and J by 4 bases. Germline CDR1 is MNHEY and CDR2 is SMNVEV (reference sequence). This CDR3 is 14 amino acids long.

The rearrangement uses TRBV30 and TRBJ2-1; 9 positions match TRBD1. Losses at the gene ends were 2 bases for V and 4 bases for J; bases not matched to a gene: 3. The CDR3 covers 14 residues. CDR1 and CDR2 from the germline V gene are GTSNPN and SVGIG (reference sequence). The CDR3 loop is CAWSSDRGYNEQFF. The CDR3 bases are TGTGCCTGGAGTAGCGACAGGGGGTACAATGAGCAGTTCTTC. The complete variable domain, with remaining parts taken from reference TRBV30 and TRBJ2-1, reads SQTIHQWPATLVQPVGSPLSLECTVEGTSNPNLYWYRQAAGRGLQLLFYSVGIGQISSEVPQNLSASRPQDRQFILSSKKLLLSDSGFYLCAWSSDRGYNEQFFGPGTRLTVL.

The chain is built from TRBV19 and TRBJ1-1; no clear D. The germline V gene encodes CDR1 LNHDA and CDR2 SQIVND (reference sequence). V lost 5 bases to trimming and J lost 3 bases, with 16 bases between them. CDR3 length: 15 amino acids. CDR3 in DNA: TGTGCCAGTAGTGGCCACCCGGGTACGGACACTGAAGCTTTCTTT. It codes for CASSGHPGTDTEAFF.

CDR3 amino acids: CASRSGGGDYQPQHF. CDR3 bases: TGTGCCAGCAGATCCGGAGGGGGGGATTATCAGCCCCAGCATTTT. The chain joins TRBV27 to TRBJ1-5, with D tentatively TRBD1 (6 bases). This CDR3 comprises 15 residues. V lost 6 bases and J 5 bases, leaving 17 bases between the germline ends. Looked up from germline, CDR1 is MNHEY and CDR2 is SMNVEV (reference sequence).

In its sample, this clone was seen a few times. The chain recombines TRBV7-9 with TRBJ2-5, with 7 bases that match TRBD2. The CDR3 runs 14 residues. V trimming: 6 bases; J trimming: 4 bases; junction bases outside the gene matches: 8. CDR1 SEHNR and CDR2 FQNEAQ come from the germline V gene (reference sequence). The DNA for the CDR3 is TGTGCCAGCAGACCCGGGGTAGCGGGAGAGACCCAGTACTTC. Its protein product is CASRPGVAGETQYF.

Regarding this clone: The junction differs from germline at one of its ends, possibly a read error. The chain is built from TRBV2 and TRBJ2-5; D is unclear. There are 17 residues in the CDR3. Looked up from germline, CDR1 is SNHLY and CDR2 is FYNNEI. This CDR3 reads CASSEIRPGPYQENQYF. In nucleotides, the CDR3 is TGTGCCAGCAGTGAGATTAGGCCAGGTCCGTACCAAGAGAACCAGTACTTC.

There are a few counts of this clone. The chain uses TRBV10-3 and TRBJ1-2; the match to TRBD1 covers 8 bases. Trimming at V came to 6 bases and at J to 5 bases, leaving 8 bases not matched to a gene. CDR1 and CDR2 (germline): ENHRY, SYGVKD. The CDR3 consists of 14 residues. The DNA for the CDR3 is TGTGCCATCAGCCCGGGACAGGTCCTATATGGCTACACCTTC. It specifies CAISPGQVLYGYTF.

This sequence joins TRBV30 and TRBJ2-2; D uncertain. The CDR3 covers 14 residues. Trimming shortened V by 3 bases and J by 3 bases, and 11 bases separated the two germline ends. Germline V gene lookup returns CDR1 GTSNPN and CDR2 SVGIG (reference sequence). CDR3 DNA: TGTGCCTGGAGACTAAGGAAGGACACCGGGGAGCTGTTTTTT. Protein sequence: CAWRLRKDTGELFF.

The V and J genes are TRBV7-9 and TRBJ1-4, with 10 nucleotides matching TRBD1. Germline-derived CDR1 and CDR2 are SEHNR and FQNEAQ (reference sequence). With 6 bases clipped from V and 5 bases from J, the junction kept 6 bases outside the gene matches. This CDR3 comprises 15 residues. This CDR3 reads CASSYPDRGNEKLFF. In DNA, the CDR3 is TGTGCCAGCAGTTATCCGGACAGGGGGAATGAAAAACTGTTTTTT.

This clone was observed a few times. The rearrangement joins TRBV30 to TRBJ1-5; 7 nucleotides match TRBD1. The germline CDR1 and CDR2 sequences are GTSNPN and SVGIG (reference sequence). The CDR3 is 14 residues long. Trimming at V came to 5 bases and at J to 3 bases, leaving 7 bases not matched to a gene. CDR3 amino acids: CAWCTGDNNQPQHF. The CDR3 DNA reads as TGTGCCTGGTGTACAGGGGACAACAATCAGCCCCAGCATTTT.

This clone was detected a few times. The chain links TRBV5-6 to TRBJ2-7; D may be TRBD2 (5 bases). The germline V gene has CDR1 SGHDT and CDR2 YYEEEE. The CDR3 is 14 residues long. V was clipped by 0 bases and J by 4 bases, with 11 bases between them. CDR3 amino acids: CASSLGSPGYEQYF. The DNA for the CDR3 is TGTGCCAGCAGCTTGGGATCACCGGGATACGAGCAGTACTTC.

This clone was seen only a few times. The rearrangement uses TRBV7-9 and TRBJ1-1; 8 bases map to TRBD1. With 5 bases clipped from V and 1 base from J, the junction kept 6 bases outside the gene matches. There are 15 residues in the CDR3. The V gene's germline CDR1 is SEHNR and CDR2 FQNEAQ (reference sequence). CDR3 loop: CASSPLQGANTEAFF. DNA of the CDR3: TGTGCCAGCAGCCCCCTTCAGGGGGCGAACACTGAAGCTTTCTTT.

The rearrangement joins TRBV6-5 to TRBJ1-2; 8 bases are a match to TRBD1. With 5 bases clipped from V and 5 bases from J, the junction kept 7 bases outside the gene matches. CDR3 length equals 14 residues. Germline-derived CDR1 and CDR2 are MNHEY and SVGAGI. The CDR3 loop reads CASSVMTGDYGYTF. CDR3 nucleotides: TGTGCCAGCAGTGTTATGACAGGGGATTATGGCTACACCTTC.

The chain links TRBV6-6 to TRBJ2-7; 9 nucleotides match TRBD1. After removal of 6 bases from V and 1 base from J, the junction contained 4 bases not matched to a gene. This CDR3 has 14 amino acids. The germline V gene has CDR1 MNHNY and CDR2 SVGAGI (reference sequence). In nucleotides, the CDR3 is TGTGCCAGCAGGCCGGGACAGGGATCCTACGAGCAGTACTTC. This gives the protein CASRPGQGSYEQYF.

This clone came up a few times. The rearrangement links TRBV9 to TRBJ2-7; possibly TRBD1 for D (5 bases). The CDR3 extends over 13 amino acids. Trimming took off 3 bases at V and 7 bases at J, with 14 bases between the two ends. Germline V gene sequence: CDR1 SGDLS, CDR2 YYNGEE. The CDR3 is CASSAQESTEQYF. CDR3 in DNA: TGTGCCAGCAGCGCACAGGAGTCTACGGAGCAGTACTTC.

This clone has just a few counts. This chain uses TRBV7-9 with TRBJ2-2, with D possibly TRBD1 on 6 matching bases. Germline V lookup: CDR1 SEHNR, CDR2 FQNEAQ (reference sequence). The CDR3 contains 15 residues. Trimming stripped 10 bases from V and 4 bases from J, with 19 bases between. The CDR3 region is CANAQGFMGTGELFF. In DNA, the CDR3 is TGTGCCAACGCACAGGGTTTCATGGGCACCGGGGAGCTGTTTTTT. The whole variable domain, filled in from reference TRBV7-9 and TRBJ2-2, reads DTGVSQNPRHKITKRGQNVTFRCDPISEHNRLYWYRQTLGQGPEFLTYFQNEAQLEKSRLLSDRFSAERPKGSFSTLEIQRTEQGDSAMYLCANAQGFMGTGELFFGEGSRLTVL.

This clone was picked up a small number of times. V and J are TRBV19 and TRBJ2-2, with D perhaps TRBD1 (6 bases). This CDR3 has 14 amino acids. Deletions cut 7 bases from V and 0 bases from J, with 9 bases between. The germline V gene encodes CDR1 LNHDA and CDR2 SQIVND (reference sequence). The CDR3 sequence: CASTQGPNTGELFF. Written as DNA, the CDR3 is TGTGCCAGTACGCAGGGGCCGAACACCGGGGAGCTGTTTTTT.

The rearrangement uses TRBV2 and TRBJ1-1, with D possibly being TRBD1 (5 bases). This CDR3 region has 14 residues. The germline V gene encodes CDR1 SNHLY and CDR2 FYNNEI. V shed 6 bases and J shed 0 bases, with 11 bases lying between them. CDR3 sequence (DNA): TGTGCCAGCAGAGTAGACAGTCTGAACACTGAAGCTTTCTTT. The encoded protein is CASRVDSLNTEAFF.

This clone was picked up a small number of times. The V and J genes are TRBV12-5 and TRBJ1-5; D not resolved. Trimming removed 2 bases at V and 7 bases at J, with 15 bases between. The V gene's germline CDR1 is LGHNT and CDR2 FRNRAP. This CDR3 spans 15 amino acids. The CDR3, as DNA: TGTGCTAGTGGTTTGACCTACAGAGACGAACAGCCCCAGCATTTT. It is translated as CASGLTYRDEQPQHF. Together with reference TRBV12-5 and TRBJ1-5, the CDR3 gives the full variable domain: DARVTQTPRHKVTEMGQEVTMRCQPILGHNTVFWYRQTMMQGLELLAYFRNRAPLDDSGMPKDRFSAEMPDATLATLKIQPSEPRDSAVYFCASGLTYRDEQPQHFGDGTRLSIL.

This clone was observed a few times. The chain recombines TRBV28 with TRBJ1-4; no clear D gene. V lost 6 bases and J 11 bases, leaving 13 bases between the germline ends. Germline V gene sequence: CDR1 MDHEN, CDR2 SYDVKM. This CDR3 spans 12 amino acids. Here the CDR3 reads CASSPRQDKLFF. The CDR3 DNA sequence: TGTGCCAGCAGCCCAAGGCAGGATAAACTGTTTTTT.

The rearrangement uses TRBV12-5 and TRBJ1-2; possibly TRBD1 for D (5 bases). The CDR3 loop spans 11 amino acids. CDR1 is LGHNT and CDR2 is FRNRAP in the germline V gene. Trimming stripped 8 bases from V and 5 bases from J, with 9 bases between. DNA of the CDR3: TGTGCTAGTACCTCAGGGTATGGCTACACCTTC. Protein sequence: CASTSGYGYTF.

This clone has a handful of counts. The rearrangement joins TRBV18 to TRBJ2-2, with D tentatively TRBD1 (6 bases). V gave up 5 bases and J gave up 6 bases, with 13 bases separating them. Germline lookup yields CDR1 KGHSH and CDR2 LQKENI. CDR3 length equals 14 residues. As DNA, the CDR3 is TGTGCCAGCTCAATGGGGGCAGGTGCCGGGGAGCTGTTTTTT. This sequence encodes CASSMGAGAGELFF.

This clone was recorded a few times. This chain uses TRBV5-4 with TRBJ1-1; D is unresolved. V was cut by 5 bases and J by 0 bases, with 14 bases left in between. The CDR3 is made up of 15 amino acids. Germline V gene sequence: CDR1 SGHNT, CDR2 YYREEE (reference sequence). CDR3 region: CASSTRTELNTEAFF. The DNA for the CDR3 is TGTGCCAGCAGTACTAGGACCGAGCTGAACACTGAAGCTTTCTTT.

This clone was counted a few times. The rearrangement links TRBV19 to TRBJ1-2; 7 positions agree with TRBD1. The CDR3 is 16 residues long. J was trimmed by 5 bases and V by 5 bases; bases with no gene match: 14. Germline V gene data show CDR1 as LNHDA and CDR2 as SQIVND (reference sequence). CDR3 in DNA: TGTGCCAGTAGTCTACGAACAGGGGACGCTCTTTATGGCTACACCTTC. Translation: CASSLRTGDALYGYTF.

This clone showed up just a few times. The V and J genes are TRBV19 and TRBJ2-7; TRBD2 agrees at 8 bases. With V trimmed by 5 bases and J by 4 bases, 4 bases remained unmatched. Per the germline V gene, CDR1 is LNHDA and CDR2 is SQIVND (reference sequence). The CDR3 has 13 amino acids. CDR3 nucleotides: TGTGCCAGTAGTGCCCGACTAGCGTACGAGCAGTACTTC. This translates into CASSARLAYEQYF. Filled out from reference TRBV19 and TRBJ2-7, the complete variable domain reads DGGITQSPKYLFRKEGQNVTLSCEQNLNHDAMYWYRQDPGQGLRLIYYSQIVNDFQKGDIAEGYSVSREKKESFPLTVTSAQKNPTAFYLCASSARLAYEQYFGPGTRLTVT.